A selection of T cell receptor beta chains follows, all from one sample in a study of T-cell reconstitution after alpha-beta-depleted transplantation in children. A single record per CDR3 protein comes from TCRdb applying MiXCR to the PCR reads. The table records 550,000 to 600,000 distinct CDR3 sequences, 20% to 25% of them present only once. The sample was PBMCs, mostly from graft donor cells, taken 360 days after TCRalphabeta/CD19-depleted stem cell transplant. All receptors derive from a boy in the first two years of life who had a stem cell transplant for acute myeloid leukemia, so the T cells may come from the graft donor. Both conserved end residues are part of each CDR3. The D gene is left open where the match is weak. Some rows have no size entry. The others give once, few or many, or a class for an expanded clone.

D gene	V gene	clone size	J gene	CDR3 protein	CDR3 DNA
-	TRBV6-2/TRBV6-3	-	TRBJ2-4	CASRLLAKNIQYF	TGTGCCAGCAGACTCCTAGCCAAAAACATTCAGTACTTC
-	TRBV7-2	few	TRBJ2-5	CASSSQVGETQYF	TGTGCCAGCAGCTCTCAGGTGGGAGAGACCCAGTACTTC
TRBD1	TRBV7-9	-	TRBJ1-2	CASSADRATPDGYTF	TGTGCCAGCAGCGCGGACAGGGCCACGCCTGATGGCTACACCTTC
-	TRBV4-3	few	TRBJ2-3	CASSQDRVGGPRF	TGCGCCAGCAGCCAAGATCGGGTCGGGGGCCCCCGGTTT
-	TRBV6-4	-	TRBJ2-2	CASAPDQGGAGELFF	TGTGCCAGCGCCCCCGACCAGGGGGGTGCCGGGGAGCTGTTTTTT
-	TRBV29-1	-	TRBJ1-4	CSVLLSGDVPLNEKLFF	TGCAGCGTCCTTCTGTCGGGAGACGTTCCCCTTAATGAAAAACTGTTTTTT
-	TRBV7-2	-	TRBJ2-5	CASSLVAWGHKETQYF	TGTGCCAGCAGCCTAGTAGCGTGGGGTCATAAGGAGACCCAGTACTTC
-	TRBV9	-	TRBJ2-2	CASSDGNTGELFF	TGTGCCAGCAGCGATGGGAACACCGGGGAGCTGTTTTTT
-	TRBV15	many	TRBJ2-7	CATTGPKRDEQYF	TGTGCCACCACCGGGCCAAAAAGGGACGAGCAGTACTTC
-	TRBV7-9	few	TRBJ2-3	CASSLQERSTDTQYF	TGTGCCAGCAGCTTACAGGAGAGGTCCACAGATACGCAGTATTTT
TRBD2	TRBV24-1	once	TRBJ2-1	CATSDPAALAGSYNEQFF	TGTGCCACCAGTGACCCCGCGGCCTTAGCGGGATCCTACAATGAGCAGTTCTTC
-	TRBV27	-	TRBJ2-1	CASSQRGTYNEQFF	TGTGCCAGCAGTCAAAGGGGAACCTACAATGAGCAGTTCTTC
-	TRBV7-2	many	TRBJ2-1	CASSLTRSSYNEQFF	TGCGCCAGCAGCCTGACCCGCAGCTCCTACAATGAGCAGTTCTTC
TRBD2	TRBV7-8	-	TRBJ2-7	CASSPRTSGVQRGEQYF	TGTGCCAGCAGCCCCCGGACTAGCGGGGTGCAACGGGGCGAGCAGTACTTC
-	TRBV6-5	few	TRBJ1-3	CASSYDVGNTIYF	TGTGCCAGCAGTTACGACGTCGGAAACACCATATATTTT
-	TRBV7-9	-	TRBJ1-1	CASLGLGTEAFF	TGTGCCAGCCTTGGATTGGGCACTGAAGCTTTCTTT
-	TRBV12-3/TRBV12-4	-	TRBJ2-6	CASSERGYEVPGANVLTF	TGTGCCAGCAGCGAACGGGGGTACGAGGTACCTGGGGCCAACGTCCTGACTTTC
TRBD2	TRBV20-1	-	TRBJ2-5	CSAIHVEVPGGAAQETQYF	TGCAGTGCTATCCACGTAGAAGTCCCCGGGGGGGCCGCACAAGAGACCCAGTACTTC
TRBD1	TRBV4-1	many	TRBJ1-1	CASSHWTGTNTEAFF	TGCGCCAGCAGCCACTGGACAGGGACGAACACTGAAGCTTTCTTT
-	TRBV20-1	-	TRBJ2-1	CSAGGPRVDTHYNEQFF	TGCAGTGCCGGGGGCCCAAGAGTGGACACCCATTACAATGAGCAGTTCTTC
-	TRBV21-1	many	TRBJ1-1	CASSKVGRVGRTEAFF	TGTGCCAGCAGCAAAGTTGGACGGGTCGGGAGAACTGAAGCTTTCTTT
-	TRBV6-5	few	TRBJ1-4	CASGPINEKLFF	TGTGCCAGCGGACCGATTAATGAAAAACTGTTTTTT
TRBD2	TRBV7-6	-	TRBJ2-1	CASSLVGLAGGNEQFF	TGTGCCAGCAGCTTAGTGGGGCTAGCGGGGGGAAACGAGCAGTTCTTC
TRBD1	TRBV12-3/TRBV12-4	few	TRBJ1-4	CASSFGTGNEKLFF	TGTGCCAGCAGTTTCGGGACAGGGAATGAAAAACTGTTTTTT
-	TRBV6-5	many	TRBJ2-1	CASSYSNRGHNEQFF	TGTGCCAGCAGTTACTCGAATCGGGGGCACAATGAGCAGTTCTTC
TRBD2	TRBV29-1	many	TRBJ2-1	CSVGTSGGVKSSYNEQFF	TGCAGCGTTGGGACTAGCGGGGGGGTAAAAAGCTCCTACAATGAGCAGTTCTTC
-	TRBV6-5	many	TRBJ1-1	CASSYSGGARVF	TGTGCCAGCAGTTACTCGGGAGGGGCTAGGGTCTTT
TRBD2	TRBV27	few	TRBJ2-1	CASSSRLAGDVYNEQFF	TGTGCCAGCAGTTCCAGACTAGCGGGGGACGTCTACAATGAGCAGTTCTTC
-	TRBV28	many	TRBJ2-3	CASSSKWGPFPRTDTQYF	TGTGCCAGCAGTTCGAAGTGGGGGCCTTTTCCCCGCACAGATACGCAGTATTTT
TRBD1	TRBV20-1	-	TRBJ1-6	CSARDGTAYSYNSPLHF	TGCAGTGCTAGAGATGGGACAGCTTACTCCTATAATTCACCCCTCCACTTT
-	TRBV19	many	TRBJ1-6	CASSRSQGLLNSPLHF	TGTGCCAGTAGTAGGTCACAGGGACTATTAAATTCACCCCTCCACTTT
-	TRBV28	-	TRBJ2-3	CASSLPGAGTDTQYF	TGTGCCAGCAGTTTACCAGGGGCGGGCACAGATACGCAGTATTTT
-	TRBV11-1	-	TRBJ1-1	CASSFGGSEVRLNTEAFF	TGTGCCAGCAGCTTTGGTGGATCCGAAGTTAGACTGAACACTGAAGCTTTCTTT
TRBD1	TRBV10-1	few	TRBJ2-2	CASSEAGTGMNTGELFF	TGCGCCAGCAGTGAGGCTGGGACAGGGATGAACACCGGGGAGCTGTTTTTT
-	TRBV30	many	TRBJ2-2	CGGGTPNTGELFF	TGTGGGGGGGGGACACCTAACACCGGGGAGCTGTTTTTT
-	TRBV20-1	-	TRBJ2-5	CSARDSRQSQETQYF	TGCAGTGCTAGAGATAGTCGACAGTCCCAAGAGACCCAGTACTTC
-	TRBV5-6	-	TRBJ1-5	CARKLQDNQPQHF	TGTGCCAGAAAGCTTCAGGACAATCAGCCCCAGCATTTT
TRBD2	TRBV5-4	many	TRBJ2-3	CASSGGTSPTGTTDTQYF	TGTGCCAGCAGCGGTGGGACTAGCCCGACCGGGACCACAGATACGCAGTATTTT
-	TRBV6-4	few	TRBJ1-2	CASIHLYGYTF	TGTGCCAGCATACATCTTTATGGCTACACCTTC